The 32 T cell receptor beta chains given below trace back to one sample, sequenced in a study of cytomegalovirus exposure and HLA in healthy donors. The PCR used 60 Vbeta and 13 Jbeta primers. Using immunoSEQ multiplex PCR, the repertoire was profiled, and TCRdb retains in-frame clones only, with some absent. The sample yields over 200,000 clones, roughly 87% seen once. Sequencing was done on a sample of PBMCs. The source is a woman in her thirties or forties in good health and CMV-seropositive.

V gene TRBV4-1 combines with J gene TRBJ2-1; TRBD2 agrees at 12 bases. This CDR3 region has 18 residues. Germline CDR1 and CDR2: MGHRA and YSYEKL. Losses at the gene ends were 6 bases for V and 1 base for J; bases not matched to a gene: 10. This CDR3 reads CASRAGLAGQISYNEQFF. DNA for the CDR3: TGCGCCAGCAGGGCCGGACTAGCGGGACAGATATCCTACAATGAGCAGTTCTTC.

V and J are TRBV7-9 and TRBJ2-5; D perhaps matches TRBD2 (5 bases). Between the trimmed V and J ends, which lost 1 base and 2 bases, there was a span of 11 bases. The CDR3 has 15 amino acids. Looked up from germline, CDR1 is SEHNR and CDR2 is FQNEAQ (reference sequence). This CDR3 is CASSLGGMGQETQYF. CDR3 nucleotide sequence: TGTGCCAGCAGCTTAGGAGGGATGGGGCAAGAGACCCAGTACTTC.

In this sample, this clone turned up a few times. The gene calls are TRBV29-1 and TRBJ1-2; TRBD1 matches 7 bases. The CDR3 covers 13 residues. Germline-derived CDR1 and CDR2 are SQVTM and ANQGSEA. Germline trimming cut 4 bases from V and 6 bases from J; bases unmatched to any gene: 8. The CDR3 bases are TGCAGCGTTGGAATAGGGGGCGGGGATGGCTACACCTTC. Translation: CSVGIGGGDGYTF.

This clone showed up just once. The chain has TRBV5-8 and TRBJ1-2; maybe TRBD1 (6 bases). V lost 4 bases to trimming and J lost 4 bases, with 11 bases between them. The CDR3 extends over 13 amino acids. Germline V gives CDR1 SGHTS, CDR2 YDEGEE. CDR3 protein: CASSLDSTYGYTF. Written as DNA, the CDR3 is TGTGCCAGCAGCCTGGACAGTACCTATGGCTACACCTTC.

This clone was counted once. The chain combines TRBV6-1 with TRBJ1-4; perhaps TRBD1 as D (6 bases). Trimming pared 6 bases from V and 7 bases from J, leaving 15 bases between. The CDR3 has 14 amino acids. Germline V lookup: CDR1 MNHNS, CDR2 SASEGT. This chain's CDR3 is CASSQGFVGEKLFF. The CDR3 DNA reads TGTGCCAGCAGCCAGGGGTTCGTTGGTGAAAAACTGTTTTTT.

The CDR3 loop reads CASRYADTQYF. The CDR3 bases are TGTGCCAGCAGGTACGCGGATACGCAGTATTTT. The gene calls are TRBV6-5 and TRBJ2-3; D unclear. Per the germline V gene, CDR1 is MNHEY and CDR2 is SVGAGI. This CDR3 comprises 11 residues. Trimming removed 6 bases at V and 6 bases at J, with 7 bases between.

This chain uses TRBV10-3 with TRBJ1-1, with a tentative D call TRBD1 (6 bases). Germline V CDR1 and CDR2: ENHRY, SYGVKD. Trimming removed 0 bases from V and 1 base from J, with 6 bases in between. This CDR3 spans 14 amino acids. This CDR3 is CAISESGGNTEAFF. The CDR3, as DNA: TGTGCCATCAGTGAGTCAGGGGGGAACACTGAAGCTTTCTTT.

This chain connects TRBV5-6 to TRBJ2-5, with 9 bases identical to TRBD2. The CDR3 runs 15 residues. Germline trimming cut 4 bases from V and 5 bases from J; bases unmatched to any gene: 9. Germline V gene sequence: CDR1 SGHDT, CDR2 YYEEEE. CDR3 sequence (DNA): TGTGCCAGCAGCCCCTCGAGCGGGGGGTGGGAGACCCAGTACTTC. Protein product: CASSPSSGGWETQYF.

The chain is built from TRBV4-3 and TRBJ1-6; D gene unclear. Germline V lookup: CDR1 LGHNA, CDR2 YSLEER. CDR3 length: 15 amino acids. Trimming removed 0 bases from V and 6 bases from J, with 9 bases in between. As DNA, the CDR3 is TGCGCCAGCAGCCAAGATTACGGGTTTAATTCACCCCTCCACTTT. Translation: CASSQDYGFNSPLHF.

This chain joins TRBV27 and TRBJ2-7; D is possibly TRBD2 (5 bases). Trimming took off 5 bases at V and 0 bases at J, with 11 bases between the two ends. Germline V lookup: CDR1 MNHEY, CDR2 SMNVEV (reference sequence). The CDR3 has 14 residues. This CDR3 reads CASSPTTNSYEQYF. In nucleotides, the CDR3 is TGTGCCAGCAGTCCGACTACAAACTCCTACGAGCAGTACTTC.

The rearrangement uses TRBV30 and TRBJ1-6; D gene ambiguous. Trimming removed 0 bases from V and 7 bases from J, with 10 bases in between. CDR3 length: 14 residues. CDR1 is GTSNPN and CDR2 is SVGIG in the germline V gene (reference sequence). CDR3: CAWSVGRPNSPLHF. CDR3 in DNA: TGTGCCTGGAGTGTTGGCAGGCCGAATTCACCCCTCCACTTT. Using reference TRBV30 and TRBJ1-6 for the parts outside the CDR3, the full variable domain is SQTIHQWPATLVQPVGSPLSLECTVEGTSNPNLYWYRQAAGRGLQLLFYSVGIGQISSEVPQNLSASRPQDRQFILSSKKLLLSDSGFYLCAWSVGRPNSPLHFGNGTRLTVT.

The rearrangement uses TRBV30 and TRBJ1-1; the D gene is possibly TRBD1 (6 bases). CDR1 and CDR2 (germline): GTSNPN, SVGIG (reference sequence). V lost 2 bases, J lost 12 bases, and 19 bases lay in between. This CDR3 is built from 13 residues. Here the CDR3 DNA reads TGTGCCTGGAGTACAGGACAGCTCCCTATTCCTTTCTTT. Its translation is CAWSTGQLPIPFF.

This chain uses TRBV6-5 with TRBJ2-7; no clear D gene. The CDR3 is 14 residues long. In germline, CDR1 is MNHEY, CDR2 SVGAGI. V dropped 5 bases and J dropped 5 bases, with 16 bases sitting between them. The CDR3 sequence is CASSPEAPRNEQYF. In DNA, the CDR3 is TGTGCCAGCAGTCCAGAGGCCCCTCGGAACGAGCAGTACTTC.

This chain joins TRBV5-1 and TRBJ1-1, with D possibly matching TRBD1 (5 bases). Germline CDR1 reads SGHRS; CDR2 reads YFSETQ. This CDR3 spans 14 amino acids. Trimming cost V 0 bases and J 11 bases, with 17 bases left between them. The CDR3: CASSLEVEGLGAFF. The CDR3 DNA reads TGCGCCAGCAGCTTGGAGGTGGAGGGGTTAGGGGCTTTCTTT.

The chain has TRBV4-3 and TRBJ1-4; weak D call: TRBD1 (6 bases). V was clipped by 5 bases and J by 4 bases, with 14 bases between them. Germline CDR1 is LGHNA and CDR2 is YSLEER. CDR3 size: 15 residues. CDR3 sequence reads: CASSDGEGDNEKLFF. In DNA form, the CDR3 reads TGCGCCAGCAGCGACGGGGAGGGGGATAATGAAAAACTGTTTTTT.

The chain uses TRBV5-6 and TRBJ1-5; 8 bases map to TRBD1. The CDR3 extends over 17 amino acids. After removal of 4 bases from V and 2 bases from J, the junction contained 11 bases not matched to a gene. The germline CDR1 and CDR2 sequences are SGHDT and YYEEEE. As DNA, the CDR3 is TGTGCCAGCAGCCACAGCTCAACAGGGGGTGGCAATCAGCCCCAGCATTTT. Its protein product is CASSHSSTGGGNQPQHF.

This rearrangement joins TRBV5-8 to TRBJ1-4; no definite D call. Per the germline V gene, CDR1 is SGHTS and CDR2 is YDEGEE. This CDR3 has 18 amino acids. V was trimmed by 0 bases and J by 2 bases, leaving 17 bases between them. In DNA form, the CDR3 reads TGTGCCAGCAGCTTGGCGTGGGCCAGAATCTCCACTAATGAAAAACTGTTTTTT. Amino acids: CASSLAWARISTNEKLFF.

V gene TRBV19 combines with J gene TRBJ2-7; 7 bases are a match to TRBD1. In germline, CDR1 is LNHDA, CDR2 SQIVND (reference sequence). V was clipped by 4 bases and J by 4 bases; unmatched bases: 4. The CDR3 has 13 amino acids. For the CDR3, the DNA is TGTGCCAGTAGTAAAGAACAGGGGTACGAGCAGTACTTC. Translating gives CASSKEQGYEQYF.

The rearrangement uses TRBV19 and TRBJ1-3, with TRBD1 matching 9 bases. CDR1 is LNHDA, CDR2 SQIVND, per germline (reference sequence). This CDR3 comprises 15 residues. J gave up 0 bases and V 4 bases, and 1 base lay outside the gene matches. The CDR3 sequence: CASSRTGDSGNTIYF. The DNA for the CDR3 is TGTGCCAGTAGTAGGACAGGGGACTCTGGAAACACCATATATTTT.

This clone was counted once. The V gene is TRBV7-3, the J gene TRBJ2-2; 8 bases are shared with TRBD1. Trimming at V came to 2 bases and at J to 4 bases, leaving 6 bases not matched to a gene. Germline values: CDR1 SGHTA, CDR2 FQGTGA. The CDR3 spans 16 residues. The DNA for the CDR3 is TGTGCCAGCAGCTTACAGGGGGCGCGGGGCACCGGGGAGCTGTTTTTT. It translates to CASSLQGARGTGELFF. The full variable domain, in which reference TRBV7-3 and TRBJ2-2 provide the parts outside the CDR3, is GAGVSQTPSNKVTEKGKYVELRCDPISGHTALYWYRQSLGQGPEFLIYFQGTGAADDSGLPNDRFFAVRPEGSVSTLKIQRTERGDSAVYLCASSLQGARGTGELFFGEGSRLTVL.

J is TRBJ2-3 and V is TRBV7-9; 12 positions agree with TRBD1. Germline V gene sequence: CDR1 SEHNR, CDR2 FQNEAQ (reference sequence). The trim removed 2 bases at V and 6 bases at J, leaving 9 bases unmatched. The CDR3 runs 17 residues. As DNA, the CDR3 is TGTGCCAGCAGCTTACCAGGGACAGGGGGCGCAGGGGATACGCAGTATTTT. This codes for CASSLPGTGGAGDTQYF.

This chain joins TRBV2 and TRBJ1-3; no reliable D call. V was cut by 4 bases and J by 0 bases, with 10 bases left in between. The CDR3 is 15 residues long. In germline, CDR1 is SNHLY, CDR2 FYNNEI. The CDR3 loop is CASSVGSYSGNTIYF. The CDR3 region has the DNA TGTGCCAGCAGTGTGGGCAGTTACTCTGGAAACACCATATATTTT. Drawing the rest from reference TRBV2 and TRBJ1-3, the complete variable domain is EPEVTQTPSHQVTQMGQEVILRCVPISNHLYFYWYRQILGQKVEFLVSFYNNEISEKSEIFDDQFSVERPDGSNFTLKIRSTKLEDSAMYFCASSVGSYSGNTIYFGEGSWLTVV.

The chain employs TRBV6-1 and TRBJ1-2, with a tentative D call TRBD1 (5 bases). The CDR3 is 14 amino acids. The V gene lost 0 bases and the J gene lost 3 bases, with 8 bases spanning the gap. Germline V lookup: CDR1 MNHNS, CDR2 SASEGT. The CDR3 here is CASSEAAGHYGYTF. The CDR3 DNA follows: TGTGCCAGCAGTGAAGCGGCAGGGCACTATGGCTACACCTTC.

This chain links TRBV27 with TRBJ1-2; the match to TRBD1 covers 11 bases. V shed 2 bases and J 5 bases; nucleotides not matched to a gene: 4. Germline CDR1 reads MNHEY; CDR2 reads SMNVEV (reference sequence). The CDR3 spans 15 residues. Here the CDR3 DNA reads TGTGCCAGCAGTTTAACTGGACAGGGGGCTTATGGCTACACCTTC. It translates to CASSLTGQGAYGYTF.

The count of this clone is one. The chain uses TRBV30 and TRBJ2-5; D remains ambiguous. V was trimmed by 2 bases and J by 1 base, leaving 11 bases between them. This CDR3 has 14 amino acids. The germline gives CDR1 GTSNPN, CDR2 SVGIG (reference sequence). The CDR3 coding sequence is TGTGCCTGGAGTCACCTAACTCCCCAAGAGACCCAGTACTTC. Residues: CAWSHLTPQETQYF.

The chain is built from TRBV6-5 and TRBJ2-1, with D perhaps TRBD2 (6 bases). The CDR3 has 14 amino acids. Germline CDR1 and CDR2: MNHEY and SVGAGI. V was pared by 5 bases and J by 6 bases, with 14 bases between. CDR3 loop: CASSRDSSVNEQFF. The CDR3 DNA reads TGTGCCAGCAGTCGGGACTCCTCGGTCAATGAGCAGTTCTTC.

V usage is TRBV5-1 and J usage is TRBJ2-2; no definite D call. This CDR3 has 15 residues. The ends were cut back, 0 bases at V and 2 bases at J, with 8 bases in the middle. Germline V gene lookup returns CDR1 SGHRS and CDR2 YFSETQ. This chain's CDR3 is CASSLGTANTGELFF. CDR3 bases: TGCGCCAGCAGCTTGGGAACAGCTAACACCGGGGAGCTGTTTTTT.

The rearrangement links TRBV13 to TRBJ2-3; 11 bases fit TRBD2. V lost 0 bases, J lost 4 bases, and 9 bases stayed unmatched. CDR1 and CDR2 from the germline V gene are PRHDT and FYEKMQ (reference sequence). The CDR3 is 18 amino acids. The chain's CDR3 is CASSLGSPLAGGPDTQYF. CDR3 DNA sequence: TGTGCCAGCAGCTTAGGCTCTCCTCTAGCGGGAGGCCCAGATACGCAGTATTTT.

The chain carries TRBV5-6 and TRBJ1-3, with TRBD1 matching 7 bases. This CDR3 comprises 16 residues. Losses at the gene ends were 1 base for V and 0 bases for J; bases not matched to a gene: 4. From germline, CDR1 is SGHDT and CDR2 YYEEEE. CDR3 coding DNA: TGTGCCAGCAGCTTGCCGACAGGGCACTCTGGAAACACCATATATTTT. It is translated as CASSLPTGHSGNTIYF.

V and J are TRBV11-2 and TRBJ2-3; 7 positions agree with TRBD2. Trimming cost V 4 bases and J 4 bases; bases outside gene matches: 5. The CDR3 has 14 amino acids. The germline CDR1 and CDR2 sequences are SGHAT and FQNNGV. CDR3 coding DNA: TGTGCCAGCAGCTCCCCTAGCGGAGCAGATACGCAGTATTTT. Amino acid sequence: CASSSPSGADTQYF.

Only a few counts were recorded for this clone. The rearrangement uses TRBV5-6 and TRBJ1-2, with TRBD1 matching 7 bases. The length of the CDR3 is 15 residues. Unmatched junction bases numbered 6, after V lost 0 bases and J lost 4 bases. In germline, CDR1 is SGHDT, CDR2 YYEEEE. CDR3 nucleotide sequence: TGTGCCAGCAGCTTGGGACAGGGACCCCCCTATGGCTACACCTTC. Its protein is CASSLGQGPPYGYTF.

The CDR3 DNA is TGTGCCAGCAGCGCGTTACTAAGCATCGAGCAGTACTTC. Its translation: CASSALLSIEQYF. The chain joins TRBV5-5 to TRBJ2-7; D gene unclear. There are 13 residues in the CDR3. V lost 4 bases and J lost 6, with 14 bases in between. The germline V gene encodes CDR1 SGHKS and CDR2 YYEKEE (reference sequence).